This TCR beta chain comes out of a study of blood T cell repertoires in COVID-19. Generated by immunoSEQ multiplex PCR, the TCRdb table keeps only in-frame clones and is missing some. The sample holds over 45,000 clones, 82% seen once. The germline CDR1 and CDR2 sequences are SGHNT and YENEEA. Germline trimming cut 0 bases from V and 9 bases from J; bases unmatched to any gene: 7. The CDR3 totals 15 residues. The chain links TRBV11-3 to TRBJ2-1; 8 bases match TRBD1. The sequenced material came from peripheral blood. The TCR comes from a woman aged 80 or over with acute or convalescent COVID-19. The CDR3 DNA sequence: TGTGCCAGCAGCTTAGACCAACGGACAGGGACTGAGCAGTTCTTC. Translating gives CASSLDQRTGTEQFF.